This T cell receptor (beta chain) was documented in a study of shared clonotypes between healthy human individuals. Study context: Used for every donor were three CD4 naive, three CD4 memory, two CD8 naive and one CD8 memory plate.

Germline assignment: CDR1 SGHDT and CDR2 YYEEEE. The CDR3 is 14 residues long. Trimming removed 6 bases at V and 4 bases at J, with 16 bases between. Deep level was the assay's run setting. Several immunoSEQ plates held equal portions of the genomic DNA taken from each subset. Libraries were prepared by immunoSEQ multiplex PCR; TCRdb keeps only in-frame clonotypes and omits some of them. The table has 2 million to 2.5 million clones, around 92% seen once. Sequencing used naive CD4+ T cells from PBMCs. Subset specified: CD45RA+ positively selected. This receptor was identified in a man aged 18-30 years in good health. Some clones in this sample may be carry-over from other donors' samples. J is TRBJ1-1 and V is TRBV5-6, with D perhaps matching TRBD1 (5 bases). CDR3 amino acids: CASTFPPRGTEAFF. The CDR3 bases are TGTGCCAGCACATTCCCCCCTAGGGGCACTGAAGCTTTCTTT.